What follows describes a single TCR beta chain. Original data processing: Estimates of nucleated cell counts were drawn from the amplification of reference gene primers. The data were produced by immunoSEQ multiplex PCR, yet TCRdb's version contains in-frame clones alone and is incomplete. From that table come the V and J calls and clone size; the DNA was used to work out D and trimming. Found here are about 200,000 clones, roughly 77% of them singletons; the top ten hold almost 6%. The data were taken from a study of blood T cell repertoires in COVID-19. Study-level information: Acute and convalescent COVID-19 samples came from the United States, Italy and Spain. PBMCs, B-cell-depleted T cells, or T cells were the source of the cDNA or gDNA that made up the material.

Enrollment of patients from Seattle took place during active infection, with longitudinal follow-up. Germline CDR1 and CDR2: SQVTM and ANQGSEA. CDR3 length: 16 amino acids. Unmatched junction bases numbered 5, after V lost 1 base and J lost 1 base. Input material: peripheral blood. The sequence was collected from a woman in her forties with COVID-19, enrolled during active disease. This chain uses TRBV29-1 with TRBJ2-1, with TRBD1 matching 9 bases. The CDR3 region is CSVEGGQGGSYNEQFF. CDR3 sequence (DNA): TGCAGCGTTGAAGGGGGACAGGGTGGGTCCTACAATGAGCAGTTCTTC.